This T cell receptor (beta chain) came from a study of blood T cell repertoires in COVID-19. The wider study: Whether acute or convalescent, the COVID-19 samples came from the United States, Italy and Spain.

Only in-frame clones appear in the TCRdb table, and some are missing; sequencing was by immunoSEQ multiplex PCR. The sample lists about 270,000 clones; about 85% were seen once. Germline V lookup: CDR1 LGHDT, CDR2 YNNKEL (reference sequence). The CDR3 is 15 amino acids. V dropped 5 bases and J dropped 0; count of bases not matched to a gene: 4. Specimen: peripheral blood. The V call is TRBV3-1 (or the pseudogene TRBV3-2), the J call TRBJ2-1; 7 nucleotides align to TRBD1. The source is a woman in her 50s with active or convalescent COVID-19. CDR3 protein: CASSSGQSSYNEQFF. As DNA, the CDR3 is TGTGCCAGCAGCTCGGGACAGAGCTCCTACAATGAGCAGTTCTTC.